The clone carrying this TCR beta chain was recorded at least ten times. Its antigen is currently unknown. The source material, RNA transcripts, was used to amplify TCR beta CDR3 regions. Researchers ran a first-round RT-PCR on the TCR CDR3 using the HTBI primer set. One entry per CDR3 protein results from TCRdb running MiXCR on the multiplex PCR reads. The sample contains hundreds of thousands of distinct CDR3 sequences, around 20% of which appear only once. These data are taken from a study of T cells in Graves' hyperthyroidism and ophthalmopathy. Looking at the study overall: Prior to any treatment, at the point of initial diagnosis, peripheral blood was collected. Study-wide findings and caveats: A 13 V-J model separated ophthalmopathy from stable hyperthyroidism.

V dropped 6 bases and J dropped 10 bases, with 16 bases sitting between them. The CDR3 spans 13 residues. From germline, CDR1 is MDHEN and CDR2 SYDVKM. This clonotype was sampled from a man aged 30 to 39 with Graves' ophthalmopathy. The rearrangement uses TRBV28 and TRBJ2-1, with D maybe TRBD2 (7 bases). Material for sequencing was blood. The CDR3 DNA sequence: TGTGCCAGCAGCCTGGGGGGGGCTTGGGAGCAGTTCTTC. Translated: CASSLGGAWEQFF.